This T cell receptor (beta chain) was recovered during a study of blood T cell repertoires in COVID-19. At the level of the study: Collection of acute and convalescent COVID-19 samples took place in the United States, Italy and Spain. T cells, B-cell-depleted T cells, or PBMCs provided the cDNA or gDNA that served as material.

TCRdb's copy holds only in-frame clones and misses some; the assay was immunoSEQ multiplex PCR. The table records roughly 260,000 clones, approximately 85% of them present only once. Which cohort a participant joined came from the clinical history participants gave. Symptom resolution, clearance, or two negative PCRs marked donors in Cohort 3 as recovered. Per the germline V gene, CDR1 is LNHDA and CDR2 is SQIVND (reference sequence). With V trimmed by 5 bases and J by 1 base, 8 bases remained unmatched. The CDR3 runs 16 residues. The chain uses TRBV19 and TRBJ1-5, with TRBD1 matching 7 bases. Sequenced material: PBMCs or T cells enriched from blood (not recorded which). The clonotype comes from a woman aged 45-60 years who had recovered from COVID-19. The CDR3 region is CASSAYGTVSNQPQHF. The DNA of the CDR3 is TGTGCCAGTAGTGCTTACGGGACAGTCAGCAATCAGCCCCAGCATTTT.